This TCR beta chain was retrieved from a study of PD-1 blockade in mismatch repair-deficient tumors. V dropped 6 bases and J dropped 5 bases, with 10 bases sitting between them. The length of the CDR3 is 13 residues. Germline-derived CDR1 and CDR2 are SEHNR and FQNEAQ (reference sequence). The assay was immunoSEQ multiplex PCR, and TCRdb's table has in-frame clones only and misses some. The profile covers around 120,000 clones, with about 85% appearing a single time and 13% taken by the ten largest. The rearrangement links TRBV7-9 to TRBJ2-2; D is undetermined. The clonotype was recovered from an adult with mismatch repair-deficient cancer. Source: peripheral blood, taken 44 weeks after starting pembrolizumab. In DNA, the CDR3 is TGTGCCAGCAGTTGGACCCAAACCGGGGAGCTGTTTTTT. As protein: CASSWTQTGELFF.